This T cell receptor beta chain derives from a study of cytomegalovirus exposure and HLA in healthy donors. In this sample, this clone turned up a few times. Its antigen is still unknown. A multiplex PCR was run with 60 Vbeta primers and 13 Jbeta primers. Method: immunoSEQ multiplex PCR; TCRdb's copy keeps in-frame clones and lacks some. This repertoire shows 95,000 to 130,000 clones, roughly 9.9% found once; its top ten account for 3%. V was clipped by 1 base and J by 8 bases, with 14 bases between them. Germline CDR1 KGHSH, CDR2 LQKENI. The CDR3 spans 15 residues. Study results and limitations: Exclusion as indistinguishable affected some V segments, including TRBV6-2 and TRBV6-3. Roughly uniform sequencing depth across donors was assumed, possibly incorrectly.

The rearrangement joins TRBV18 to TRBJ1-4; D might be TRBD1 (6 bases). This receptor was identified in a man younger than 40 in good health and CMV-seronegative. Sample: PBMCs. DNA of the CDR3: TGTGCCAGCTCACCACAGGCAGGGGCGAGCGAAAAACTGTTTTTT. Its translation is CASSPQAGASEKLFF.